This TCR beta chain was retrieved from a study of shared clonotypes between healthy human individuals. Sequencing used immunoSEQ multiplex PCR; TCRdb keeps in-frame clones, though not all of them. The repertoire holds some 1,900,000 clones, with roughly 95% as singletons. With respect to this clone: The same CDR3 can be traced to other DNA sequences in this sample.

CDR3 size: 16 residues. Germline assignment: CDR1 MNHEY and CDR2 SVGAGI. V lost 0 bases to trimming and J lost 1 base, with 10 bases between them. In the naive CD8 group, cells lacked CD45RO and were positively selected for CCR7, so terminally differentiated effector memory CD45RA+ cells were left out. Sequenced input: naive CD8+ T cells sorted from blood. The TCR originated in a man younger than 35 in good health. V gene TRBV6-5 combines with J gene TRBJ2-1, with D hard to call. The CDR3 region is CASSYSIGESYNEQFF. The CDR3 DNA reads as TGTGCCAGCAGTTACTCGATTGGGGAATCCTACAATGAGCAGTTCTTC.